One and the same sample provided the 30 T cell receptor beta chains below, sequenced in a study of blood T cell repertoires in COVID-19. TCRdb's table, derived via immunoSEQ multiplex PCR, lists solely in-frame clones and lacks some. This table holds about 210,000 clones, around 86% found once. What was sequenced was PBMCs or T cells enriched from blood (not recorded which). These receptors all come from a man aged 25-40 years in a cohort exposed to, infected with or recovered from COVID-19 (not recorded which).

This chain uses TRBV7-9 with TRBJ2-3; 7 bases match TRBD2. Germline V gene data show CDR1 as SEHNR and CDR2 as FQNEAQ (reference sequence). V dropped 5 bases and J dropped 1; count of bases not matched to a gene: 6. This CDR3 has 15 amino acids. CDR3 residues: CASSPRSGGTDTQYF. The CDR3 DNA reads as TGTGCCAGCAGCCCCCGAAGCGGGGGCACAGATACGCAGTATTTT.

The chain uses TRBV21-1 and TRBJ2-2; TRBD2 is taken as the D call from the table, unchecked against the DNA. TRBV21-1 is flagged as a pseudogene. This CDR3 is 18 amino acids long. CDR3 protein: CASSTTVGGCLRTGELFF. DNA for the CDR3: TGTGCCAGCAGCACCACAGTGGGAGGTTGTCTCCGGACCGGGGAGCTGTTTTTT.

The chain has TRBV9 and TRBJ2-6; tentatively, D is TRBD1 (6 bases). Germline values: CDR1 SGDLS, CDR2 YYNGEE. The V and J ends lost 3 bases and 0 bases respectively, with 16 bases between them. This CDR3 has 18 amino acids. The DNA for the CDR3 is TGTGCCAGCAGCGCTAACAGGGCGGTTAGCTCTGGGGCCAACGTCCTGACTTTC. Its translation is CASSANRAVSSGANVLTF.

The rearrangement uses TRBV5-1 and TRBJ2-3; TRBD2 aligns across 7 bases. Trimming cost V 0 bases and J 3 bases; bases outside gene matches: 19. The CDR3 spans 20 residues. Germline values: CDR1 SGHRS, CDR2 YFSETQ. CDR3 region: CASSLAYWVQRDLKTDTQYF. As DNA, the CDR3 is TGCGCCAGCAGCTTGGCGTACTGGGTCCAGCGGGACCTCAAAACAGATACGCAGTATTTT.

The chain joins TRBV3-1 (or the pseudogene TRBV3-2) to TRBJ2-1; 9 bases are shared with TRBD2. Germline loops: CDR1 LGHDT, CDR2 YNNKEL (reference sequence). This CDR3 is 15 amino acids long. Trimming took 7 bases from V and 9 from J; bases not matched to a gene: 13. CDR3 sequence (DNA): TGTGCCAGCACCCTCATAGCGGGAGTCGGGAGTGAGCAGTTCTTC. It is translated as CASTLIAGVGSEQFF.

The V call is TRBV9, the J call TRBJ1-2; 8 positions agree with TRBD1. CDR1 SGDLS and CDR2 YYNGEE come from the germline V gene. J was trimmed by 10 bases and V by 6 bases; bases with no gene match: 5. The CDR3 runs 11 residues. The CDR3 region is CASTQQGAYTF. CDR3 bases: TGTGCCAGCACCCAGCAGGGGGCCTACACCTTC.

The V gene is TRBV7-2, the J gene TRBJ2-3; 9 bases agree with TRBD2. Germline V lookup: CDR1 SGHTA, CDR2 FQGNSA. V shed 1 base and J 6 bases; nucleotides not matched to a gene: 8. CDR3 size: 16 residues. The CDR3 here is CASSLDSGSHSDTQYF. In DNA, the CDR3 is TGTGCCAGCAGCTTAGATAGCGGGAGTCATTCTGATACGCAGTATTTT.

V gene TRBV5-6 combines with J gene TRBJ2-1; 8 bases align to TRBD2. Unmatched junction bases numbered 9, after V lost 1 base and J lost 15 bases. Looked up from germline, CDR1 is SGHDT and CDR2 is YYEEEE. The CDR3 runs to 13 residues. CDR3 DNA sequence: TGTGCCAGCAGCTTGTGGGGGACTAGAGCCTCGTTCTTC. Translating gives CASSLWGTRASFF.

This chain uses TRBV3-1 (or the pseudogene TRBV3-2) with TRBJ2-7, with 14 bases fitting TRBD2. This CDR3 is 16 amino acids long. In germline, CDR1 is LGHDT, CDR2 YNNKEL (reference sequence). V lost 1 base, J lost 3 bases, and 2 bases stayed unmatched. This chain's CDR3 is CASSQGLAGGGYEQYF. CDR3 DNA sequence: TGTGCCAGCAGCCAAGGACTAGCGGGAGGGGGCTACGAGCAGTACTTC.

The chain recombines TRBV6-5 with TRBJ2-7, with 8 bases that match TRBD1. CDR3 length: 15 amino acids. Germline V gene data show CDR1 as MNHEY and CDR2 as SVGAGI. V dropped 5 bases and J dropped 2; count of bases not matched to a gene: 8. CDR3 loop: CASSRYGQGAYEQYF. DNA for the CDR3: TGTGCCAGCAGTAGATATGGACAGGGAGCCTACGAGCAGTACTTC.

This chain links TRBV13 with TRBJ2-1; 9 nucleotides align to TRBD2. This CDR3 has 15 amino acids. After removal of 5 bases from V and 4 bases from J, the junction contained 6 bases not matched to a gene. Germline V gives CDR1 PRHDT, CDR2 FYEKMQ (reference sequence). The CDR3 DNA follows: TGTGCCAGCAGCCTGACTAGCGGAGAGTACAATGAGCAGTTCTTC. It translates to CASSLTSGEYNEQFF. The complete variable domain, with remaining parts taken from reference TRBV13 and TRBJ2-1, reads AAGVIQSPRHLIKEKRETATLKCYPIPRHDTVYWYQQGPGQDPQFLISFYEKMQSDKGSIPDRFSAQQFSDYHSELNMSSLELGDSALYFCASSLTSGEYNEQFFGPGTRLTVL.

V gene TRBV15 combines with J gene TRBJ1-1; D uncertain. Trimming cost V 2 bases and J 7 bases, with 20 bases left between them. The germline gives CDR1 LNHNV, CDR2 YYDKDF (reference sequence). The CDR3 extends over 16 amino acids. The CDR3 DNA reads TGTGCCACCAGCAGAACGGTTTCGGTCCAAACGAGTGAAGCTTTCTTT. This encodes CATSRTVSVQTSEAFF.

The V and J genes are TRBV25-1 and TRBJ1-2; no reliable D call. Germline CDR1 and CDR2: MGHDK and SYGVNS. Trimming cost V 2 bases and J 3 bases, with 4 bases left between them. CDR3 size: 12 residues. The CDR3: CASSERDYGYTF. The CDR3 DNA is TGTGCCAGCAGTGAACGGGACTATGGCTACACCTTC.

The rearrangement uses TRBV7-8 and TRBJ2-7; no firm D call. The CDR3 is 11 residues long. V was clipped by 5 bases and J by 3 bases, with 5 bases between them. Germline V gives CDR1 SGHVS, CDR2 FQNEAQ. As DNA, the CDR3 is TGTGCCAGCAGCCTCCGCTACGAGCAGTACTTC. This gives the protein CASSLRYEQYF.

The chain combines TRBV13 with TRBJ1-3; TRBD1 matches at 10 bases. The CDR3 contains 16 residues. The V segment lost 5 bases and the J segment 3 bases; nucleotides outside the gene matches: 7. Germline loops: CDR1 PRHDT, CDR2 FYEKMQ (reference sequence). CDR3 amino acids: CASSPADRGNGNTIYF. CDR3 bases: TGTGCCAGCAGCCCGGCGGACAGGGGGAATGGAAACACCATATATTTT.

The chain is built from TRBV6-5 and TRBJ1-1, with 8 bases fitting TRBD1. V was pared by 10 bases and J by 5 bases, with 12 bases of the junction left unmatched. CDR3 length equals 14 residues. Germline-derived CDR1 and CDR2 are MNHEY and SVGAGI. As DNA, the CDR3 is TGTGCCATACGGGGGGCAGGGGGCAAGACTGAAGCTTTCTTT. This gives the protein CAIRGAGGKTEAFF.

The genes are TRBV19 and TRBJ2-7, with a tentative D call TRBD1 (6 bases). Germline-derived CDR1 and CDR2 are LNHDA and SQIVND (reference sequence). This CDR3 spans 18 amino acids. The CDR3 DNA reads as TGTGCTCCTTTCGGTCGGGCAGGGGCATTAAGAACCAACTACGAGCAGTACTTC. It yields the protein CAPFGRAGALRTNYEQYF.

The chain combines TRBV14 with TRBJ2-1; D is possibly TRBD2 (6 bases). The CDR3 has 16 residues. Germline assignment: CDR1 SGHDN and CDR2 FVKESK. Trimming shortened V by 1 base and J by 5 bases, and 15 bases separated the two germline ends. CDR3 region: CASSQVPEGGDNEQFF. The CDR3 DNA reads as TGTGCCAGCAGCCAAGTTCCGGAGGGCGGCGACAATGAGCAGTTCTTC.

The genes are TRBV28 and TRBJ2-1; D is possibly TRBD1 (5 bases). V was shortened by 6 bases and J by 10 bases, with 22 bases between the two germline ends. The length of the CDR3 is 15 residues. Germline lookup yields CDR1 MDHEN and CDR2 SYDVKM. The CDR3 DNA follows: TGTGCCAGCAGGTCTATCGTACAGGTTGAGGTGGAGCAGTTCTTC. Protein product: CASRSIVQVEVEQFF.

The rearrangement uses TRBV6-2 or TRBV6-3 and TRBJ2-7; TRBD1 aligns across 9 bases. Germline lookup yields CDR1 MNHEY and CDR2 SVGEGT. The CDR3 is made up of 17 amino acids. V dropped 6 bases and J dropped 0; count of bases not matched to a gene: 12. The CDR3 sequence is CASSPNAGTGISYEQYF. For the CDR3, the DNA is TGTGCCAGCAGCCCCAACGCCGGGACAGGGATCTCCTACGAGCAGTACTTC.

V is TRBV10-1 and J is TRBJ2-7, with a possible D match to TRBD2 (5 bases). This CDR3 is 16 amino acids long. The V gene's germline CDR1 is WNHNN and CDR2 SYGVQD (reference sequence). V dropped 3 bases and J dropped 5 bases, with 20 bases sitting between them. In nucleotides, the CDR3 is TGCGCCAGCAGTGAAAATCCCAGACATCCCGGGAACGAGCAGTACTTC. Its translation is CASSENPRHPGNEQYF.

This clone was detected only once. The chain links TRBV6-1 to TRBJ2-3; 7 positions agree with TRBD2. J lost 0 bases, V lost 2 bases, and 2 bases had no gene match. The CDR3 has 15 residues. Germline V gives CDR1 MNHNS, CDR2 SASEGT. CDR3 protein: CASSEQRGSTDTQYF. The CDR3 nucleotides are TGTGCCAGCAGTGAACAGCGGGGAAGCACAGATACGCAGTATTTT.

The rearrangement joins TRBV7-3 to TRBJ2-5, with TRBD2 identical over 7 bases. V lost 5 bases to trimming and J lost 4 bases; unmatched junction nucleotides: 16. CDR1 and CDR2 from the germline V gene are SGHTA and FQGTGA. The CDR3 has 17 amino acids. The CDR3 region is CASSPSGGGWSGETQYF. Here the CDR3 DNA reads TGTGCCAGCAGCCCCTCCGGCGGGGGTTGGAGTGGAGAGACCCAGTACTTC.

J is TRBJ1-1 and V is TRBV7-9; D gene ambiguous. The CDR3 spans 12 residues. V was cut by 2 bases and J by 5 bases, with 6 bases left in between. CDR1 SEHNR and CDR2 FQNEAQ come from the germline V gene (reference sequence). The DNA of the CDR3 is TGTGCCAGCAGCTTATTCCAAACTGAAGCTTTCTTT. It encodes CASSLFQTEAFF.

The J gene is TRBJ2-1, the V gene TRBV7-9; D may be TRBD2 (6 bases). The CDR3 has 14 residues. Germline-derived CDR1 and CDR2 are SEHNR and FQNEAQ (reference sequence). Trimming removed 4 bases from V and 8 bases from J, with 15 bases in between. The DNA for the CDR3 is TGTGCCAGCAGCTCTAATGACTGGGAGGATGAGCAGTTCTTC. Its protein product is CASSSNDWEDEQFF.

The V and J genes are TRBV5-1 and TRBJ1-6; D perhaps matches TRBD1 (6 bases). Trimming removed 2 bases from V and 0 bases from J, with 9 bases in between. The CDR3 is 16 amino acids. Germline-derived CDR1 and CDR2 are SGHRS and YFSETQ. CDR3 in DNA: TGCGCCAGCAGCTTACAGGGATCCTCCTATAATTCACCCCTCCACTTT. Protein: CASSLQGSSYNSPLHF. Using reference TRBV5-1 and TRBJ1-6 for the parts outside the CDR3, the full variable domain is KAGVTQTPRYLIKTRGQQVTLSCSPISGHRSVSWYQQTPGQGLQFLFEYFSETQRNKGNFPGRFSGRQFSNSRSEMNVSTLELGDSALYLCASSLQGSSYNSPLHFGNGTRLTVT.

A few counts support this clone. This sequence joins TRBV3-1 (or the pseudogene TRBV3-2) and TRBJ2-1, with 8 positions matching TRBD2. Germline assignment: CDR1 LGHDT and CDR2 YNNKEL (reference sequence). This CDR3 comprises 22 residues. V was pared by 0 bases and J by 8 bases, with 27 bases of the junction left unmatched. The DNA of the CDR3 is TGTGCCAGCAGCCAAGAAGTGGACAGTACCAGCGGGGGACGGGGGGTCTGGGATGAGCAGTTCTTC. Its protein product is CASSQEVDSTSGGRGVWDEQFF.

The chain has TRBV19 and TRBJ2-1; 12 bases map to TRBD2. The germline CDR1 and CDR2 sequences are LNHDA and SQIVND (reference sequence). The CDR3 loop spans 18 amino acids. V dropped 6 bases and J dropped 4; count of bases not matched to a gene: 13. For the CDR3, the DNA is TGTGCCAGTAGCCCGGGACTAGCGGGTTTACCCTATTACAATGAGCAGTTCTTC. Its translation is CASSPGLAGLPYYNEQFF.

V is TRBV25-1 and J is TRBJ2-2; D might be TRBD1 (5 bases). Deletions cut 1 base from V and 5 bases from J, with 11 bases between. The germline V gene encodes CDR1 MGHDK and CDR2 SYGVNS. There are 15 residues in the CDR3. CDR3 DNA: TGTGCCAGCAGTGAATTCGTGGCAGGGACCGGGGAGCTGTTTTTT. It codes for CASSEFVAGTGELFF.

CDR3 in amino acids: CASSYTPGDNSYEQYF. The CDR3 DNA sequence: TGTGCCAGCAGTTACACCCCAGGGGACAACTCCTACGAGCAGTACTTC. This chain links TRBV6-2 or TRBV6-3 with TRBJ2-7, with D possibly TRBD1 on 6 matching bases. The CDR3 runs 16 residues. V gave up 2 bases and J gave up 0 bases, with 14 bases separating them. Germline V gene lookup returns CDR1 MNHEY and CDR2 SVGEGT.